This T cell receptor beta chain stems from a study of shared clonotypes between healthy human individuals (dated by TCRdb to the early 2020s). In the study overall: A few men and two women, aged 18 to 49 years, made up the cohort. To estimate repertoire size and how much clonotypes are shared between individuals, the study performed deep sequencing of blood TCR repertoires from about five healthy adults. Between about 0.94 and 10 billion PBMCs per donor were obtained by leukapheresis. To increase sequencing depth and limit assay-specific biases, TCR repertoire library preparation and sequencing were carried out by different laboratories using diverse techniques.

According to the germline V gene (reference sequence), CDR1 reads SGHNT and CDR2 reads YYREEE. V and J are truncated by 0 bases and 8 bases respectively, leaving an intervening sequence of 20 bases. The CDR3 has 17 amino acids, counting the end cysteine and phenylalanine. The entry retains the CDR3 DNA only, 51 bases that are in frame from base 1. General conclusions and limits of the study: Based on pairwise subsampling, the degree of clonotype sharing among donors was expected to be affected by sequencing depth. Because the study included a small number of donors, the genetic and exposure-history diversity represented was limited. Sampling was restricted to blood, and TCR repertoires in tissues likely differ from the TCR repertoires found in blood.

The donors were healthy, HIV-negative adults with no recently reported acute infections or vaccinations. Every donor was a Caucasian adult residing in Nashville, Tennessee, USA. In the unsorted samples, 70 million to 95 million PBMCs were counted, and genomic DNA was extracted using the QIAamp DNA Blood Mini kit. Blood was collected by leukapheresis, and PBMCs were isolated by Ficoll-Histopaque density gradient centrifugation and then cryopreserved in liquid nitrogen vapor phase. As for this clone: Its recognized antigen is unknown. Base qualities were left out, and no much larger clone turns up one base away.

TCR CDR3 regions were amplified from genomic DNA by multiplex PCR using the deep immunoSEQ assay. Extracted genomic DNA from each cell subset was spread evenly across all wells of several immunoSEQ 96-well plates, with each plate serving as a replicate. For unsorted PBMC, roughly 270 ng genomic DNA, equal to 30,000 or so T cell genomes, was loaded into each replicate PCR. Unsorted PBMC genomic DNA was sequenced across ten immunoSEQ deep assay plates. Purified libraries were quantified with a Qubit 3.0 fluorometer, sized on a Bioanalyzer 2100, and re-quantified with the KAPA Library Quantification kit. Every immunoSEQ 96-well plate was sequenced on a separate single-read 150-cycle Illumina NextSeq 550 flow cell. Per the authors' processing: Because the immunoSEQ output held only junctional sequences and lacked quality scores, the filtering could not match the filtering applied to full-length reads. Sequences were annotated with PyIR, a Python wrapper for IgBLAST v1.9, using IMGT germline references to assign V/J genes and CDR3. Any read was removed if the V/J assignment was weak (E-value above 1e-6), the CDR3 was missing, or the read contained stop codons, out-of-frame junctions, or ambiguous translated residues. A V3J clonotype was defined by an identical inferred V gene, J gene, and CDR3 amino acid sequence. Percentage overlap between repertoires was computed as shared unique clonotypes divided by the size of the smaller repertoire. Repertoire richness was assessed with RTK rarefaction, the Chao1 estimator, and Recon v2.1 estimates of unobserved clonotypes. The table was pulled from immuneACCESS by TCRdb, which kept in-frame rearrangements only. Such tables lose some clones; where checked, under half of the loss comes from unresolved V genes, and the rest has no known cause. V and J calls and clone size are given by that table; D and trimming were obtained from the DNA. For this sample the table gives 530,000 or so clones, of which about three quarters were detected only once. About 12% of the sample lies in the top ten.

The rearranged segments are TRBV5-4 and TRBJ1-4; 5 matching bases give a weak D call of TRBD1. Sequencing was carried out using PBMCs. This sequence originates from a woman aged 40 to 50 in good health. Some clones in this sample may be carry-over from other donors' samples. The CDR3 region: CASSLGGRAGPSEKLFF. In nucleotide form, the sequence is TGTGCCAGCAGCTTGGGGGGTCGCGCAGGGCCATCCGAAAAACTGTTTTTT.